The 5 T cell receptor beta chains reported below all come from one sample, sequenced in a study of T cells in Graves' hyperthyroidism and ophthalmopathy. RNA transcripts gave rise to amplified TCR beta CDR3 regions. The TCR CDR3 was amplified in a first-round RT-PCR using the HTBI primer set. Via MiXCR, TCRdb re-called the multiplex PCR reads, giving one row per CDR3 protein. The sample holds almost 600,000 distinct CDR3 sequences, under 60% seen once. Material: peripheral blood or thyroid tissue (not recorded which). The receptors originated from a woman younger than 30 with Graves' hyperthyroidism.

To note about this clonotype: Given the absence of the conserved phenylalanine or tryptophan at the CDR3 end, a read error is likely. Because the CDR3's place on the DNA is in doubt, the DNA is left out and the CDR3 is given as listed by TCRdb. This sequence joins TRBV12-3 or TRBV12-4 and TRBJ1-3; the DNA was not used to check the table's D call, TRBD1. The CDR3 comprises 8 residues, both ends counted. The CDR3 spells CASSGGNT.

This clonotype was detected many times. The chain recombines TRBV12-3 or TRBV12-4 with TRBJ1-5, with D unresolved. This CDR3 spans 13 amino acids. V was pared by 8 bases and J by 7 bases, with 15 bases between. In nucleotides, the CDR3 is TGTGCCAGCGGAACCAGGCGAGGGCAGCCCCAGCATTTT. Translation: CASGTRRGQPQHF.

A few counts support this clonotype. The rearrangement joins TRBV29-1 to TRBJ2-1; 8 bases line up with TRBD2. CDR1 and CDR2 (germline): SQVTM, ANQGSEA. The V and J ends lost 6 bases and 8 bases, in that order; junction bases with no gene match: 12. The CDR3 contains 14 residues. The CDR3 DNA reads TGCAGCGTAGGAACTAGCGGCCATGCCGATGAGCAGTTCTTC. Residues: CSVGTSGHADEQFF.

In its sample, this clonotype was seen many times. In nucleotides, the CDR3 is TGTGCCAGCAGTGAGCGGACAGGGGTGAACGAGCAGTACTTC. This gives the protein CASSERTGVNEQYF. This chain uses TRBV2 with TRBJ2-7; TRBD1 matches at 9 bases. The germline CDR1 and CDR2 sequences are SNHLY and FYNNEI. The V and J ends lost 3 bases and 5 bases, in that order; junction bases with no gene match: 5. The CDR3 length is 14 residues.

V is TRBV11-2 and J is TRBJ2-3; D remains unclear. There are 13 residues in the CDR3. The V gene's germline CDR1 is SGHAT and CDR2 FQNNGV. V was trimmed by 8 bases and J by 4 bases, leaving 13 bases between them. The CDR3 protein is CASQALRADTQYF. The CDR3 region has the DNA TGTGCCAGCCAGGCACTAAGGGCAGATACGCAGTATTTT.